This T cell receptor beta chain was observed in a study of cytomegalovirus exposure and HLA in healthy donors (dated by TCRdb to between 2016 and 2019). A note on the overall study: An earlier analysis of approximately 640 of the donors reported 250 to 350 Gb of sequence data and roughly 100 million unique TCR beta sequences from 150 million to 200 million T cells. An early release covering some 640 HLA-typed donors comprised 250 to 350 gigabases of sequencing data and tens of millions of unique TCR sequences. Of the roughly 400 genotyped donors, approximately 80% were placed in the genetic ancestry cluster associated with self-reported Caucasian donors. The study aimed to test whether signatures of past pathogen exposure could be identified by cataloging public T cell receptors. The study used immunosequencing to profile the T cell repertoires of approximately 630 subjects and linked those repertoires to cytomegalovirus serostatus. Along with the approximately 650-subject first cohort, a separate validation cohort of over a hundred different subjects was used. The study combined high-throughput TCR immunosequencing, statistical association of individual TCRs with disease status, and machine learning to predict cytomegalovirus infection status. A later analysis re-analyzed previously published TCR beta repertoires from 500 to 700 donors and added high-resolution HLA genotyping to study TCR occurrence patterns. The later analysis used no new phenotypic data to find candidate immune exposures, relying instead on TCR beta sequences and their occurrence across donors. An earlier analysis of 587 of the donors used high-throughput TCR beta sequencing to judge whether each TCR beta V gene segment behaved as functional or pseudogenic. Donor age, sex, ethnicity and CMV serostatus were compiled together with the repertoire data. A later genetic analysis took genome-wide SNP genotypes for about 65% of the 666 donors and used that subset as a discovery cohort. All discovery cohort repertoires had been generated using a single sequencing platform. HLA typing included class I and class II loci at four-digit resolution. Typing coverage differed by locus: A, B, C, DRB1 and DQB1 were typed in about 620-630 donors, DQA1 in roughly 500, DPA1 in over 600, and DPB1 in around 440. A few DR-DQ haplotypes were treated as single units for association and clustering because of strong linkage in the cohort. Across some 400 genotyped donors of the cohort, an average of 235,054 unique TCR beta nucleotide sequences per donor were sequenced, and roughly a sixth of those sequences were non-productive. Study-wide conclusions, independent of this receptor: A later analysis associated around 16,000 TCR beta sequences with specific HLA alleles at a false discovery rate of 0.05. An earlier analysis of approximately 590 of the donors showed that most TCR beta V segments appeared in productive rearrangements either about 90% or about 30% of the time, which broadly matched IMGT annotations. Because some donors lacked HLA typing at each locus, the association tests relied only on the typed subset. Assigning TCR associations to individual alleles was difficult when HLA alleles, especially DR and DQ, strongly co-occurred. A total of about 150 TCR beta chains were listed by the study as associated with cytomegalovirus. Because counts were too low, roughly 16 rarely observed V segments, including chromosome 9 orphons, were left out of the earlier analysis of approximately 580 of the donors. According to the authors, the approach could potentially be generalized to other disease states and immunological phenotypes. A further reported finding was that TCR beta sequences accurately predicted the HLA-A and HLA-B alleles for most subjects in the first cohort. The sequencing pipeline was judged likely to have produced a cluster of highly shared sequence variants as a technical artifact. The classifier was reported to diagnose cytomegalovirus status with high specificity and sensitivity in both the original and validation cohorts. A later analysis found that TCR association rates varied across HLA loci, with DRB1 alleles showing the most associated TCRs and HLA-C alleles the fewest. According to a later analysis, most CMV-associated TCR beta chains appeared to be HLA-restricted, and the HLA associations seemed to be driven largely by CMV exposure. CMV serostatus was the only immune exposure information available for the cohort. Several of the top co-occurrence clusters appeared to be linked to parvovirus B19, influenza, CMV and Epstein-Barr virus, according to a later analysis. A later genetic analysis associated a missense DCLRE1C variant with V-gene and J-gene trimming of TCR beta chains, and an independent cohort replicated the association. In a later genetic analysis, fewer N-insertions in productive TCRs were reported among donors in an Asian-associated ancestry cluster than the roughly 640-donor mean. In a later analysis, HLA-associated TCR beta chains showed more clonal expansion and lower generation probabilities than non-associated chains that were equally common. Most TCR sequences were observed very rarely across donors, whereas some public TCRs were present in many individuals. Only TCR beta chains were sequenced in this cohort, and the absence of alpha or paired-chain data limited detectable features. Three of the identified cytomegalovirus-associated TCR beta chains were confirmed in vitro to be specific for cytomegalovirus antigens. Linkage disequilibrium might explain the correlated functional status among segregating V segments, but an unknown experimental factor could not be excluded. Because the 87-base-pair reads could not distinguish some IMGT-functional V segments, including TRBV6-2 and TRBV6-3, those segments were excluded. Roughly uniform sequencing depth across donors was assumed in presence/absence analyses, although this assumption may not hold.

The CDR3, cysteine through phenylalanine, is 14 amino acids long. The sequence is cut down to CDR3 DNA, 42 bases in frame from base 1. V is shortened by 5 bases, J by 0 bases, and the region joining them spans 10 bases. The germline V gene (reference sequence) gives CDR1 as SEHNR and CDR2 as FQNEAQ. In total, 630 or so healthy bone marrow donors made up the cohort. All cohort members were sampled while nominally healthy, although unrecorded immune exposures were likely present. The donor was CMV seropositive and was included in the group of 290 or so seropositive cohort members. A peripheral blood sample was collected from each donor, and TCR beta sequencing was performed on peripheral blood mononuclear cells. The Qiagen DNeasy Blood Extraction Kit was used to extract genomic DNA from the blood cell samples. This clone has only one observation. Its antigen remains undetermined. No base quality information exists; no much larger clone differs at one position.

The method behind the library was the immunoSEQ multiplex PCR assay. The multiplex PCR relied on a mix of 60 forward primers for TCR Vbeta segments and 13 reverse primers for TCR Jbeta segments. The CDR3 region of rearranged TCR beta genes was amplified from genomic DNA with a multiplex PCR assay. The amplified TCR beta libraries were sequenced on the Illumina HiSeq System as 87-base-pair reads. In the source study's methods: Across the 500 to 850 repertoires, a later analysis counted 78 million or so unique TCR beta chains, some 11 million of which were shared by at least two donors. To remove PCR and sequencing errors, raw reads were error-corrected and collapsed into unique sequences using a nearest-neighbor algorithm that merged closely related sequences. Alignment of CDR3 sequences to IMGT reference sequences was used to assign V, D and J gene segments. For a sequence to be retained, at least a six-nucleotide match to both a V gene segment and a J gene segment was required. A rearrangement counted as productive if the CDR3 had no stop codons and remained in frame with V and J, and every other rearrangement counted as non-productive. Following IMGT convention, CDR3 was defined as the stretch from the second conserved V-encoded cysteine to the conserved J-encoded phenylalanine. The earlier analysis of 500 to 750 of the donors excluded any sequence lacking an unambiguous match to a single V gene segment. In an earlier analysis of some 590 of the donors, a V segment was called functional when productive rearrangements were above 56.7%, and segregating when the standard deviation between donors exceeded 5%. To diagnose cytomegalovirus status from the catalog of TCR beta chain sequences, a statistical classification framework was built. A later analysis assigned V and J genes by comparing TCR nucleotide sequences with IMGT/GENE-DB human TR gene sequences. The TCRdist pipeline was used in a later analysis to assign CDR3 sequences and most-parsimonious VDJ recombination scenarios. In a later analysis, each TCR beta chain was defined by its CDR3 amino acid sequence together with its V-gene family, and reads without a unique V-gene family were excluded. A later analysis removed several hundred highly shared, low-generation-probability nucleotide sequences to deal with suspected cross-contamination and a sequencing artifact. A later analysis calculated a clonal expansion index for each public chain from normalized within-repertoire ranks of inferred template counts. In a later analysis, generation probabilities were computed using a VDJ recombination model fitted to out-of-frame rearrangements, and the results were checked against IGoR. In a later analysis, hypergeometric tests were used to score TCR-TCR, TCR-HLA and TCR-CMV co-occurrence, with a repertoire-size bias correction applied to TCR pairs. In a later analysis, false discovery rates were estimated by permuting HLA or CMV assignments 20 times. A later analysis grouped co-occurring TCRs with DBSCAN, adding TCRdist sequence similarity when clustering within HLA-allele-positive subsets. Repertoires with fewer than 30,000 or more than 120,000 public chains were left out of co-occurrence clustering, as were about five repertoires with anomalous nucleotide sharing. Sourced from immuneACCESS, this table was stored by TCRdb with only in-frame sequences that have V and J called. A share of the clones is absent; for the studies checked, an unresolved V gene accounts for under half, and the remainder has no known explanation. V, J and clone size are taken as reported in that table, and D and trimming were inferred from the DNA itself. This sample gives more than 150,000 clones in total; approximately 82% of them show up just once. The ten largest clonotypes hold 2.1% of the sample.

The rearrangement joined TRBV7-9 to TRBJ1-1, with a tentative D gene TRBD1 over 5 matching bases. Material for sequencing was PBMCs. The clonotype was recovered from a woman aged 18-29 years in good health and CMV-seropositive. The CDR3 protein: CASSAGGMNTEAFF. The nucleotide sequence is TGTGCCAGCAGCGCTGGGGGGATGAACACTGAAGCTTTCTTT.